The next 8 T cell receptor beta chains were all read from a single sample in a study of blood T cell repertoires in COVID-19. Using immunoSEQ multiplex PCR, the repertoire was profiled, and TCRdb retains in-frame clones only, with some absent. The repertoire includes 300,000 to 350,000 clones, 90% of them detected once, and less than 4% sits in the top ten. What was sequenced was PBMCs or T cells enriched from blood (not recorded which). The receptors shown here come from a woman aged 25-40 years who had been exposed to COVID-19.

The rearrangement links TRBV4-3 to TRBJ1-2; D is perhaps TRBD1 (6 bases). V was cut by 0 bases and J by 8 bases, with 16 bases left in between. The CDR3 sequence is 15 residues long. Germline V gene sequence: CDR1 LGHNA, CDR2 YSLEER. CDR3 protein: CASSQDRGTGQGYTF. The CDR3 DNA reads TGCGCCAGCAGCCAAGATCGGGGAACAGGGCAAGGCTACACCTTC.

The chain couples TRBV19 to TRBJ1-5, with TRBD1 as a possible D gene (5 bases). The CDR3 totals 15 residues. Germline CDR1 is LNHDA and CDR2 is SQIVND (reference sequence). Trimming cost V 0 bases and J 4 bases, with 10 bases left between them. The DNA of the CDR3 is TGTGCCAGTAGTATAGACAGGGCAGGGAATCAGCCCCAGCATTTT. Translation gives CASSIDRAGNQPQHF.

This chain links TRBV5-1 with TRBJ2-5; D perhaps matches TRBD2 (6 bases). The CDR3 totals 13 residues. CDR1 is SGHRS, CDR2 YFSETQ, per germline. The V end was cut by 1 base, the J end by 3 bases, with 7 bases between. Written as DNA, the CDR3 is TGCGCCAGCAGCTTGCCGGGGGAAGAGACCCAGTACTTC. Translation: CASSLPGEETQYF.

The chain employs TRBV5-1 and TRBJ1-5; D ambiguous. Trimming removed 4 bases at V and 5 bases at J, with 10 bases between. This CDR3 is 13 amino acids long. Germline V lookup: CDR1 SGHRS, CDR2 YFSETQ. CDR3 in amino acids: CASSPFGDQPQHF. The CDR3 coding sequence is TGCGCCAGCAGCCCCTTCGGAGATCAGCCCCAGCATTTT.

The chain carries TRBV12-3 or TRBV12-4 and TRBJ1-6; a weak D match, TRBD1 (6 bases). The CDR3 spans 13 residues. The ends were cut back, 4 bases at V and 7 bases at J, with 8 bases in the middle. The CDR3 protein is CASSYQGNSPLHF. In DNA form, the CDR3 reads TGTGCCAGCAGTTATCAGGGGAATTCACCCCTCCACTTT.

This clone has a single count. This chain joins TRBV5-1 and TRBJ1-5; 7 bases align to TRBD1. With 4 bases clipped from V and 0 bases from J, the junction kept 4 bases outside the gene matches. This CDR3 is built from 15 residues. Germline CDR1 is SGHRS and CDR2 is YFSETQ. In nucleotides, the CDR3 is TGCGCCAGCAGCCTAGGGACAGATAGCAATCAGCCCCAGCATTTT. It encodes CASSLGTDSNQPQHF.

In this sample, this clone turned up a few times. The V and J genes are TRBV11-1 and TRBJ1-1; a possible D gene is TRBD1 (5 bases). CDR1 is SGHAT, CDR2 FQDESV, per germline (reference sequence). There are 16 residues in the CDR3. Trimming took 1 base from V and 6 from J, leaving 18 bases between them. Written as DNA, the CDR3 is TGTGCCAGCAGCTTAGGGGGAGGACACGCCAGCGCTGAAGCTTTCTTT. Translating gives CASSLGGGHASAEAFF.

The chain is built from TRBV5-1 and TRBJ1-2, with D uncertain. V lost 4 bases and J lost 4, with 14 bases in between. This CDR3 has 14 residues. CDR1 is SGHRS and CDR2 is YFSETQ in the germline V gene. This chain's CDR3 is CASSPWAGSYGYTF. The CDR3 coding sequence is TGCGCCAGCAGCCCTTGGGCAGGCAGCTATGGCTACACCTTC.